Each of the 11 T cell receptor beta chains below was sequenced from the same sample in a study of PD-L1 blockade in urothelial cancer. Sequencing used immunoSEQ multiplex PCR; TCRdb keeps in-frame clones, though not all of them. The data contain some 84,000 clones, roughly 80% of them seen just once; the ten biggest clones take up 8% to 9.5%. The specimen comprised PBMCs, sampled around atezolizumab (anti-PD-L1) treatment. The receptors were gathered from an older man with urothelial cancer.

The V call is TRBV9, the J call TRBJ2-2; 9 positions match TRBD1. There are 16 residues in the CDR3. CDR1 is SGDLS and CDR2 is YYNGEE in the germline V gene. J gave up 7 bases and V 6 bases, and 13 bases lay outside the gene matches. The DNA for the CDR3 is TGTGCCAGCACTCTGGGACCGGGACAGGGTGTCGGGGAGCTGTTTTTT. Translation: CASTLGPGQGVGELFF.

V and J are TRBV5-6 and TRBJ1-1, with TRBD1 identical over 8 bases. Per germline, CDR1 SGHDT and CDR2 YYEEEE. J gave up 3 bases and V 3 bases, and 16 bases lay outside the gene matches. This CDR3 is 18 amino acids long. This chain's CDR3 is CASSSKGQGSFRHTEAFF. CDR3 DNA sequence: TGTGCCAGCAGCTCCAAAGGACAGGGATCATTCAGGCACACTGAAGCTTTCTTT.

The chain employs TRBV11-3 and TRBJ2-3; maybe TRBD2 (7 bases). V was cut by 3 bases and J by 5 bases, with 12 bases left in between. CDR1 is SGHNT and CDR2 is YENEEA in the germline V gene. The CDR3 consists of 14 residues. This chain's CDR3 is CASSLGGAQDTQYF. CDR3 in DNA: TGTGCCAGCAGCTTGGGGGGGGCCCAAGATACGCAGTATTTT.

This clone came up once. V and J are TRBV28 and TRBJ2-1, with 7 bases that match TRBD2. CDR1 and CDR2 (germline): MDHEN, SYDVKM. The junction had 3 bases not matched to a gene; V was cut back by 2 bases and J by 5 bases. This CDR3 has 14 residues. The CDR3 reads CASSLLAVNNEQFF. CDR3 DNA: TGTGCCAGCAGTTTACTAGCGGTGAACAATGAGCAGTTCTTC.

The V and J genes are TRBV5-5 and TRBJ2-7; 7 positions agree with TRBD1. V trimming: 4 bases; J trimming: 0 bases; junction bases outside the gene matches: 10. Germline V gives CDR1 SGHKS, CDR2 YYEKEE (reference sequence). The CDR3 spans 16 residues. The CDR3 bases are TGTGCCAGCAGCATAGACAGGGTCCAGAGCTCCTACGAGCAGTACTTC. It specifies CASSIDRVQSSYEQYF.

The V call is TRBV21-1, the J call TRBJ2-1; TRBD1, as called in the table, went unchecked against the DNA. TRBV21-1 is noted as a pseudogene. The CDR3 is 21 amino acids. CDR3 sequence reads: CASRRPRTGLRRLVSYNEQFF. The CDR3 DNA reads TGTGCCAGCAGACGCCCAAGGACAGGACTTCGTAGGTTGGTCTCCTACAATGAGCAGTTCTTC.

This sequence joins TRBV4-1 and TRBJ2-3, with TRBD2 matching over 8 bases. V lost 4 bases to trimming and J lost 4 bases; unmatched junction nucleotides: 19. The CDR3 runs to 19 residues. The V gene's germline CDR1 is MGHRA and CDR2 YSYEKL. CDR3 nucleotides: TGCGCCAGCAGCCGGAGAGCGGGAGTGAGGGGCGCGGTCGCAGATACGCAGTATTTT. Translating it yields CASSRRAGVRGAVADTQYF.

There are a few counts of this clone. DNA for the CDR3: TGTGCCAGCAGCTTAGGAGCGGGGGGGCCGGAGACCCAGTACTTC. Encoded protein: CASSLGAGGPETQYF. V and J are TRBV7-9 and TRBJ2-5; 10 positions agree with TRBD2. Germline loops: CDR1 SEHNR, CDR2 FQNEAQ (reference sequence). This CDR3 is 15 amino acids long. Germline trimming cut 1 base from V and 5 bases from J; bases unmatched to any gene: 4.

This chain uses TRBV15 with TRBJ1-2; TRBD1 is a possible D gene (6 bases). This CDR3 contains 16 residues. CDR1 LNHNV and CDR2 YYDKDF come from the germline V gene (reference sequence). The germline V and J ends were trimmed by 0 bases and 0 bases, with 11 bases remaining between them. CDR3 coding DNA: TGTGCCACCAGCAGAGATTTGGACAGAGCTAACTATGGCTACACCTTC. Amino acids: CATSRDLDRANYGYTF.

This clone has at least ten counts. V usage is TRBV7-9 and J usage is TRBJ1-5; TRBD1 matches at 9 bases. This CDR3 is built from 16 residues. Germline-derived CDR1 and CDR2 are SEHNR and FQNEAQ (reference sequence). The V gene end was trimmed by 3 bases and the J gene end by 3 bases; junction bases not matched to a gene: 6. The CDR3 spells CASSLATGGTNQPQHF. CDR3 in DNA: TGTGCCAGCAGCTTGGCGACAGGGGGTACCAATCAGCCCCAGCATTTT.

The chain has TRBV19 and TRBJ2-6, with D possibly being TRBD2 (5 bases). The CDR3 contains 15 residues. The ends were cut back, 7 bases at V and 0 bases at J, with 10 bases in the middle. CDR1 LNHDA and CDR2 SQIVND come from the germline V gene (reference sequence). As DNA, the CDR3 is TGTGCCAGTACCGTCCGGGGCTCTGGGGCCAACGTCCTGACTTTC. It yields the protein CASTVRGSGANVLTF.